These 16 T cell receptor beta chains were sequenced from one sample in a study of technical replicates of blood from several donors. TCRdb's copy holds only in-frame clones and misses some; the assay was immunoSEQ multiplex PCR. The sample lists 65,000 to 90,000 clones; 90% to 95% were seen once. The source material was T cells isolated from PBMCs. The receptors stem from a human donor in good health.

This sequence joins TRBV5-1 and TRBJ2-4, with 8 nucleotides matching TRBD1. In germline, CDR1 is SGHRS, CDR2 YFSETQ. V gave up 1 base and J gave up 3 bases; unmatched junction bases: 9. The CDR3 extends over 17 amino acids. In nucleotides, the CDR3 is TGCGCCAGCAGCTTGTCCGTTCTGGGGACAGGCAAAAACATTCAGTACTTC. This codes for CASSLSVLGTGKNIQYF.

The chain is built from TRBV27 and TRBJ2-7; 8 bases line up with TRBD1. This CDR3 is built from 14 residues. V gave up 6 bases and J gave up 3 bases; unmatched junction bases: 7. CDR1 is MNHEY, CDR2 SMNVEV, per germline (reference sequence). CDR3 loop: CASSPGTGYYEQYF. In DNA form, the CDR3 reads TGTGCCAGCAGCCCCGGGACAGGCTACTACGAGCAGTACTTC.

The chain combines TRBV30 with TRBJ1-2; 10 positions match TRBD1. This CDR3 is 13 amino acids long. Germline V lookup: CDR1 GTSNPN, CDR2 SVGIG (reference sequence). The trim removed 0 bases at V and 7 bases at J, leaving 2 bases unmatched. CDR3 sequence: CAWSVRTGGGYTF. In DNA, the CDR3 is TGTGCCTGGAGTGTACGGACAGGGGGTGGCTACACCTTC.

The V gene is TRBV19, the J gene TRBJ2-2; D possibly corresponds to TRBD2 (6 bases). Trimming shortened V by 3 bases and J by 0 bases, and 14 bases separated the two germline ends. The CDR3 is 17 residues long. The germline V gene encodes CDR1 LNHDA and CDR2 SQIVND (reference sequence). This CDR3 is CASSILTSLTNTGELFF. The CDR3 DNA follows: TGTGCCAGTAGTATCCTGACTAGTTTGACGAACACCGGGGAGCTGTTTTTT.

The rearrangement uses TRBV7-3 and TRBJ2-7, with 9 bases aligning to TRBD1. The germline gives CDR1 SGHTA, CDR2 FQGTGA. The CDR3 runs to 13 residues. J was trimmed by 5 bases and V by 5 bases; bases with no gene match: 4. The CDR3 DNA reads as TGTGCCAGCAGCGTCGGGACAGGGAACGAGCAGTACTTC. It specifies CASSVGTGNEQYF.

The chain has TRBV29-1 and TRBJ1-1; TRBD1 is a possible D gene (6 bases). Germline lookup yields CDR1 SQVTM and CDR2 ANQGSEA. Trimming removed 3 bases at V and 4 bases at J, with 24 bases between. The CDR3 totals 17 residues. The CDR3 region is CSVEPQGFALGFTEAFF. CDR3 coding DNA: TGCAGCGTTGAGCCCCAGGGGTTCGCATTAGGATTCACTGAAGCTTTCTTT.

This rearrangement joins TRBV29-1 to TRBJ2-5, with 8 bases matching TRBD2. The CDR3 has 14 residues. Trimming cost V 4 bases and J 3 bases; bases outside gene matches: 7. CDR1 is SQVTM and CDR2 is ANQGSEA in the germline V gene. CDR3 in amino acids: CSVVPGLGKETQYF. Written as DNA, the CDR3 is TGCAGCGTTGTCCCGGGACTAGGTAAAGAGACCCAGTACTTC.

This clone was counted a single time. The chain is built from TRBV7-9 and TRBJ2-7, with 7 bases matching TRBD1. CDR1 is SEHNR, CDR2 FQNEAQ, per germline (reference sequence). The CDR3 totals 14 residues. Trimming took 2 bases from V and 3 from J; bases not matched to a gene: 4. In DNA, the CDR3 is TGTGCCAGCAGCTTACTGACAGGGCTCTACGAGCAGTACTTC. Translated, it gives CASSLLTGLYEQYF.

J is TRBJ2-2 and V is TRBV29-1; weak D call: TRBD1 (5 bases). From germline, CDR1 is SQVTM and CDR2 ANQGSEA. The ends were cut back, 4 bases at V and 4 bases at J, with 10 bases in the middle. CDR3 size: 13 residues. CDR3 bases: TGCAGCGTTGGGGCAGGGATCACCGGGGAGCTGTTTTTT. Encoded protein: CSVGAGITGELFF.

This clone was counted a single time. V usage is TRBV2 and J usage is TRBJ2-7, with no clear D. The V end lost 8 bases, the J end lost 6 bases, and 23 bases lay between the germline ends. CDR1 and CDR2 (germline): SNHLY, FYNNEI. The CDR3 contains 15 residues. Here the CDR3 reads CASAPNRASPGEQYF. For the CDR3, the DNA is TGTGCCAGCGCCCCAAATCGCGCAAGCCCCGGCGAGCAGTACTTC.

With regard to this clone: In the same sample, other DNA sequences code for this CDR3. V and J are TRBV9 and TRBJ2-1; D is unclear. V gave up 0 bases and J gave up 0 bases, with 7 bases separating them. In germline, CDR1 is SGDLS, CDR2 YYNGEE. The CDR3 has 15 amino acids. The CDR3 DNA reads TGTGCCAGCAGCGTAGCGCTTAGCTCCTACAATGAGCAGTTCTTC. Amino acids: CASSVALSSYNEQFF.

J is TRBJ2-2 and V is TRBV27; TRBD2 is a possible D gene (6 bases). Deletions cut 3 bases from V and 7 bases from J, with 15 bases between. Per germline, CDR1 MNHEY and CDR2 SMNVEV (reference sequence). The CDR3 has 15 residues. The DNA for the CDR3 is TGTGCCAGCAGTTTTATCGGGAGAATGAACGGGGAGCTGTTTTTT. Its translation: CASSFIGRMNGELFF.

The chain links TRBV28 to TRBJ1-1, with a weak D call TRBD1 (5 bases). The germline V gene has CDR1 MDHEN and CDR2 SYDVKM. The germline V and J ends were trimmed by 1 base and 1 base, with 10 bases remaining between them. This CDR3 spans 15 amino acids. CDR3 DNA sequence: TGTGCCAGCAGTTTATTGTTGGGGGGGAACACTGAAGCTTTCTTT. This translates into CASSLLLGGNTEAFF.

In DNA form, the CDR3 reads TGTGCCAGCAGCTTGGGGCCTCAAGAGACCCAGTACTTC. Its protein is CASSLGPQETQYF. V is TRBV7-3 and J is TRBJ2-5; possible D gene TRBD1, 5 bases. This CDR3 has 13 amino acids. V lost 3 bases and J lost 2, with 7 bases in between. Germline CDR1 is SGHTA and CDR2 is FQGTGA.

This chain connects TRBV5-1 to TRBJ2-7, with 10 positions matching TRBD1. The ends lost 1 base at V and 7 bases at J; junction bases unmatched: 8. From germline, CDR1 is SGHRS and CDR2 YFSETQ. The CDR3 spans 15 residues. CDR3 sequence: CASSLPWTGGREQYF. In DNA, the CDR3 is TGCGCCAGCAGCTTGCCCTGGACAGGGGGTCGTGAGCAGTACTTC. Variable domain in full (rest from reference TRBV5-1 and TRBJ2-7): KAGVTQTPRYLIKTRGQQVTLSCSPISGHRSVSWYQQTPGQGLQFLFEYFSETQRNKGNFPGRFSGRQFSNSRSEMNVSTLELGDSALYLCASSLPWTGGREQYFGPGTRLTVT.

A few counts support this clone. The chain employs TRBV29-1 and TRBJ1-5; a possible D gene is TRBD1 (6 bases). Germline CDR1 and CDR2: SQVTM and ANQGSEA. This CDR3 comprises 13 residues. V was shortened by 5 bases and J by 5 bases, with 13 bases between the two germline ends. CDR3 nucleotides: TGCAGCGTTAGTGGGGACATGTATCAGCCCCAGCATTTT. Translation: CSVSGDMYQPQHF.